The 5 T cell receptor beta chains listed next were all sequenced from one sample in a study of Ad26.COV2.S vaccination and SARS-CoV-2 variants. Noted treatment: some 19 received Ad26.COV2.S at low or high dose, single or two shots; 5 received placebo; per-sample allocation not given. Collection of samples fell on day 63 after the first vaccine or placebo injection. Libraries were prepared by immunoSEQ multiplex PCR; TCRdb keeps only in-frame clonotypes and omits some of them. The sample holds 300,000 to 350,000 clones, almost 90% seen once. The specimen was peripheral blood, collected in a trial of Ad26.COV2.S vaccine versus placebo. Receptor source: a person between 18 and 60 years old who received the Ad26.COV2.S COVID-19 vaccine or a placebo.

The genes are TRBV5-6 and TRBJ1-3; D is uncertain. Germline lookup yields CDR1 SGHDT and CDR2 YYEEEE. The ends were cut back, 4 bases at V and 3 bases at J, with 11 bases in the middle. CDR3 length equals 14 residues. In DNA, the CDR3 is TGTGCCAGCAGCCGGACGGCGAATGGAAACACCATATATTTT. It specifies CASSRTANGNTIYF.

The chain links TRBV5-5 to TRBJ2-3; 9 bases line up with TRBD1. Trimming cost V 4 bases and J 3 bases; bases outside gene matches: 3. CDR1 and CDR2 (germline): SGHKS, YYEKEE (reference sequence). CDR3 length equals 14 residues. As DNA, the CDR3 is TGTGCCAGCAGCAGACAGGGGGAAACAGATACGCAGTATTTT. Protein product: CASSRQGETDTQYF.

As concerns this clone: The sample carries other DNA sequences with the same CDR3. DNA of the CDR3: TGTGCCATCAGTGGGGGTCGGAACACTGAAGCTTTCTTT. This encodes CAISGGRNTEAFF. The chain is built from TRBV10-3 and TRBJ1-1; D ambiguous. CDR1 ENHRY and CDR2 SYGVKD come from the germline V gene. The CDR3 contains 13 residues. V was clipped by 4 bases and J by 1 base, with 7 bases between them.

This clone was counted a few times. In the same sample, other DNA sequences code for this CDR3. The chain has TRBV18 and TRBJ2-7; D is uncertain. Trimming pared 2 bases from V and 3 bases from J, leaving 8 bases between. In germline, CDR1 is KGHSH, CDR2 LQKENI. There are 13 residues in the CDR3. The DNA for the CDR3 is TGTGCCAGCTCACCAAGGACGGACTACGAGCAGTACGTC. Translation: CASSPRTDYEQYV.

The rearrangement uses TRBV4-3 and TRBJ2-3; D may be TRBD1 (7 bases). The CDR3 has 16 amino acids. Trimming took off 4 bases at V and 8 bases at J, with 22 bases between the two ends. Germline V gene sequence: CDR1 LGHNA, CDR2 YSLEER. CDR3 DNA: TGCGCCAGCAGCCGGGATTATAGGGGGCCGGGAGTTACGCAGTATTTT. This translates into CASSRDYRGPGVTQYF.